Below are 6 T cell receptor beta chains sequenced from a single sample in a study of blood T cell repertoires in COVID-19. The table came from immunoSEQ multiplex PCR; TCRdb's copy has only in-frame clones and leaves some out. The repertoire has around 300,000 clones, roughly 89% of them found once; the top ten carry less than 2%. Source material: PBMCs or T cells enriched from blood (not recorded which). The source of these receptors is a woman younger than 30 with acute COVID-19.

The table lists this clone with a count of one. This chain links TRBV5-1 with TRBJ2-5; TRBD2 aligns across 8 bases. The trim removed 5 bases at V and 5 bases at J, leaving 8 bases unmatched. The CDR3 spans 14 residues. Looked up from germline, CDR1 is SGHRS and CDR2 is YFSETQ. CDR3 DNA: TGCGCCAGCAGAACCGGGACTAGTGGGGAGACCCAGTACTTC. It translates to CASRTGTSGETQYF. Supplemented by reference TRBV5-1 and TRBJ2-5, the full variable domain reads KAGVTQTPRYLIKTRGQQVTLSCSPISGHRSVSWYQQTPGQGLQFLFEYFSETQRNKGNFPGRFSGRQFSNSRSEMNVSTLELGDSALYLCASRTGTSGETQYFGPGTRLLVL.

The V and J genes are TRBV7-3 and TRBJ1-6; TRBD1 matches at 9 bases. J was trimmed by 10 bases and V by 2 bases; bases with no gene match: 6. There are 15 residues in the CDR3. Germline CDR1 SGHTA, CDR2 FQGTGA. Here the CDR3 reads CASSLVSGQGSPLHF. DNA for the CDR3: TGTGCCAGCAGCTTAGTTTCAGGACAGGGGTCACCCCTCCACTTT.

The V and J genes are TRBV2 and TRBJ2-7; 12 bases map to TRBD2. The CDR3 extends over 16 amino acids. Germline V gene lookup returns CDR1 SNHLY and CDR2 FYNNEI. The J segment lost 7 bases and the V segment lost 5 bases, leaving 12 bases of the junction unmatched. DNA for the CDR3: TGTGCCAGCAGTCGGACTCTAGCGGGAGGGCAAAAGGAGCAGTACTTC. Its protein product is CASSRTLAGGQKEQYF.

Comments on this clone: At the DNA level, this CDR3 is encoded by other sequences in the same sample as well. The V call is TRBV4-3, the J call TRBJ2-1; 10 bases match TRBD1. This CDR3 is built from 15 residues. Germline V gene sequence: CDR1 LGHNA, CDR2 YSLEER. V shed 4 bases and J 4 bases; nucleotides not matched to a gene: 4. The CDR3 nucleotides are TGCGCCAGCAGCCTCGGGACAGGGGTTTACAATGAGCAGTTCTTC. Translation gives CASSLGTGVYNEQFF.

This clone has just one count. The chain uses TRBV3-1 (or the pseudogene TRBV3-2) and TRBJ2-6; D not certain. The V gene's germline CDR1 is LGHDT and CDR2 YNNKEL (reference sequence). The V end lost 0 bases, the J end lost 0 bases, and 9 bases lay between the germline ends. This CDR3 spans 17 amino acids. CDR3 sequence (DNA): TGTGCCAGCAGCCAAGATTCCACGAGCTCTGGGGCCAACGTCCTGACTTTC. Translating gives CASSQDSTSSGANVLTF.

This chain links TRBV14 with TRBJ2-1, with 10 bases identical to TRBD2. V trimming: 2 bases; J trimming: 7 bases; junction bases outside the gene matches: 8. The CDR3 length is 16 residues. Per germline, CDR1 SGHDN and CDR2 FVKESK. The CDR3 DNA reads TGTGCCAGCAGCCAATTAGGCCTAGCGGGAGAGAATGAGCAGTTCTTC. It yields the protein CASSQLGLAGENEQFF.